These 21 T cell receptor beta chains were all obtained from the same sample, sequenced in a study of cytomegalovirus exposure and HLA in healthy donors. Some clones are missing from TCRdb's copy, which holds only in-frame ones; the method was immunoSEQ multiplex PCR. The top ten clones hold over 3% of a sample with about 73,000 clones, 85% to 95% of them seen once. Sequencing was performed on PBMCs. These receptors were obtained from a man between 18 and 29 years old in good health and CMV-seronegative.

The J gene is TRBJ1-1, the V gene TRBV5-4; 7 bases fit TRBD1. The germline V gene encodes CDR1 SGHNT and CDR2 YYREEE (reference sequence). The CDR3 is 17 residues long. The V segment lost 4 bases and the J segment 2 bases; nucleotides outside the gene matches: 14. The CDR3 spells CASSPSTGTAPNTEAFF. The CDR3 bases are TGTGCCAGCAGCCCTTCGACAGGGACCGCTCCAAACACTGAAGCTTTCTTT.

This chain uses TRBV12-5 with TRBJ1-5; TRBD1 aligns across 8 bases. V lost 3 bases and J lost 8; bases outside the gene matches: 3. Germline CDR1 is LGHNT and CDR2 is FRNRAP. CDR3 length equals 13 residues. The CDR3 sequence: CASGFADREPQHF. As DNA, the CDR3 is TGTGCTAGTGGTTTTGCGGACAGGGAGCCCCAGCATTTT. Complete variable domain (other parts from reference TRBV12-5 and TRBJ1-5): DARVTQTPRHKVTEMGQEVTMRCQPILGHNTVFWYRQTMMQGLELLAYFRNRAPLDDSGMPKDRFSAEMPDATLATLKIQPSEPRDSAVYFCASGFADREPQHFGDGTRLSIL.

The chain has TRBV19 and TRBJ1-1; D is uncertain. Per the germline V gene, CDR1 is LNHDA and CDR2 is SQIVND (reference sequence). The CDR3 is made up of 15 amino acids. The V gene lost 1 base and the J gene lost 5 bases, with 14 bases spanning the gap. The chain's CDR3 is CASSIGRTRWTEAFF. For the CDR3, the DNA is TGTGCCAGTAGTATAGGGAGAACCCGGTGGACTGAAGCTTTCTTT.

The rearrangement joins TRBV10-2 to TRBJ1-1; D gene ambiguous. The germline V gene encodes CDR1 WSHSY and CDR2 SAAADI. V dropped 5 bases and J dropped 1 base, with 8 bases sitting between them. CDR3 size: 13 residues. The DNA of the CDR3 is TGCGCCAGCAGTACAGCGGAGAACACTGAAGCTTTCTTT. Its protein is CASSTAENTEAFF.

The rearrangement links TRBV30 to TRBJ1-4, with TRBD1 identical over 8 bases. The V gene's germline CDR1 is GTSNPN and CDR2 SVGIG (reference sequence). Unmatched junction bases numbered 11, after V lost 5 bases and J lost 0 bases. CDR3 size: 17 residues. The DNA of the CDR3 is TGTGCCTGGTCTCAAAGACAGGGGAGCGCAACTAATGAAAAACTGTTTTTT. This codes for CAWSQRQGSATNEKLFF.

This chain uses TRBV6-5 with TRBJ1-1; D is possibly TRBD1 (6 bases). The V and J ends lost 5 bases and 3 bases respectively, with 13 bases between them. The CDR3 has 14 residues. Germline V lookup: CDR1 MNHEY, CDR2 SVGAGI. The CDR3 sequence is CASSRGRAYTEAFF. The DNA of the CDR3 is TGTGCCAGCAGTAGGGGGAGGGCATACACTGAAGCTTTCTTT.

V usage is TRBV5-1 and J usage is TRBJ2-3; D gene ambiguous. The CDR3 has 12 amino acids. The ends were cut back, 7 bases at V and 6 bases at J, with 12 bases in the middle. Per germline, CDR1 SGHRS and CDR2 YFSETQ. For the CDR3, the DNA is TGCGCCAGCCACAATTACGTGGATACGCAGTATTTT. It specifies CASHNYVDTQYF.

This clone was picked up a small number of times. The chain recombines TRBV6-1 with TRBJ2-2; TRBD1 might be the D (6 bases). Germline V CDR1 and CDR2: MNHNS, SASEGT. V was shortened by 1 base and J by 9 bases, with 12 bases between the two germline ends. This CDR3 has 14 residues. The CDR3 coding sequence is TGTGCCAGCAGTGAAGGGTACAGGGCTCGGGAGCTGTTTTTT. Its protein is CASSEGYRARELFF.

The rearrangement uses TRBV19 and TRBJ2-2; D uncertain. Trimming removed 4 bases at V and 7 bases at J, with 13 bases between. Germline loops: CDR1 LNHDA, CDR2 SQIVND (reference sequence). The CDR3 consists of 14 residues. CDR3 nucleotide sequence: TGTGCCAGTAGTACCTCCGGTAGCTTCGGGGAGCTGTTTTTT. Residues: CASSTSGSFGELFF.

The V and J genes are TRBV19 and TRBJ2-7; 10 bases map to TRBD2. The CDR3 is made up of 15 amino acids. V shed 4 bases, J shed 6 bases, and the junction held 9 bases outside the gene matches. Germline V lookup: CDR1 LNHDA, CDR2 SQIVND (reference sequence). The CDR3 region has the DNA TGTGCCAGTAGTACTATCAGCGGGGGGGCGGGCGAGCAGTACTTC. The encoded protein is CASSTISGGAGEQYF.

This clone was seen only once. The chain recombines TRBV7-9 with TRBJ2-1, with TRBD1 matching over 9 bases. Trimming at V came to 5 bases and at J to 8 bases, leaving 16 bases not matched to a gene. The germline V gene encodes CDR1 SEHNR and CDR2 FQNEAQ (reference sequence). The CDR3 spans 17 residues. The CDR3 here is CASSPPMTGTGSHEQFF. The CDR3 nucleotides are TGTGCCAGCAGCCCCCCCATGACCGGGACAGGGTCCCATGAGCAGTTCTTC.

The chain recombines TRBV7-9 with TRBJ1-4, with D perhaps matching TRBD1 (6 bases). Germline values: CDR1 SEHNR, CDR2 FQNEAQ (reference sequence). The V end was cut by 5 bases, the J end by 10 bases, with 23 bases between. This CDR3 is 16 amino acids long. This CDR3 reads CASSQGGGPGRGKLFF. In DNA, the CDR3 is TGTGCCAGCAGCCAAGGGGGGGGACCAGGAAGGGGAAAACTGTTTTTT.

This rearrangement joins TRBV9 to TRBJ1-2, with 10 positions matching TRBD1. Per the germline V gene, CDR1 is SGDLS and CDR2 is YYNGEE. The CDR3 length is 14 residues. V dropped 7 bases and J dropped 2; count of bases not matched to a gene: 5. CDR3 nucleotide sequence: TGTGCCAGCGCCAAGGGACAGGGGAACTATGGCTACACCTTC. Its protein is CASAKGQGNYGYTF.

This chain uses TRBV30 with TRBJ1-5, with 7 nucleotides matching TRBD1. The CDR3 is 13 residues long. J lost 6 bases, V lost 5 bases, and 7 bases had no gene match. The germline V gene encodes CDR1 GTSNPN and CDR2 SVGIG (reference sequence). CDR3 in DNA: TGTGCCTGGGGTAGAGGGGGCAGTCAGCCCCAGCATTTT. This codes for CAWGRGGSQPQHF.

The CDR3 loop reads CASSVEGGAETQYF. For the CDR3, the DNA is TGTGCCAGCAGCGTAGAAGGGGGGGCAGAGACCCAGTACTTC. The rearrangement links TRBV9 to TRBJ2-5; TRBD2 might be the D (7 bases). The germline V gene encodes CDR1 SGDLS and CDR2 YYNGEE. This CDR3 spans 14 amino acids. Trimming took 0 bases from V and 4 from J, leaving 10 bases between them.

V gene TRBV9 combines with J gene TRBJ1-2; TRBD1 is a possible D gene (6 bases). The V gene lost 5 bases and the J gene lost 10 bases, with 18 bases spanning the gap. The CDR3 covers 13 residues. Germline values: CDR1 SGDLS, CDR2 YYNGEE. CDR3 sequence: CASSTTLGADYTF. The CDR3 bases are TGTGCCAGCAGTACCACCTTGGGGGCAGACTACACCTTC.

The chain uses TRBV29-1 and TRBJ1-2, with D uncertain. The CDR3 contains 12 residues. V lost 7 bases and J 2 bases, leaving 11 bases between the germline ends. The germline gives CDR1 SQVTM, CDR2 ANQGSEA. The CDR3 sequence is CSGRIQNYGYTF. CDR3 DNA: TGCAGCGGGCGAATACAGAACTATGGCTACACCTTC.

J is TRBJ1-2 and V is TRBV12-5; a weak D match, TRBD1 (6 bases). Per the germline V gene, CDR1 is LGHNT and CDR2 is FRNRAP. V shed 6 bases and J shed 1 base, with 33 bases lying between them. The CDR3 is 21 amino acids. The CDR3, as DNA: TGTGCTAGTGGCCCTCTGACAAAAACACAGGGCAAGTCTGAGTTTAACTATGGCTACACCTTC. Protein: CASGPLTKTQGKSEFNYGYTF.

The V gene is TRBV5-5, the J gene TRBJ2-5; D is perhaps TRBD1 (6 bases). Trimming left V 4 bases short and J 4 bases short, with 17 bases between. This CDR3 has 15 residues. The germline gives CDR1 SGHKS, CDR2 YYEKEE (reference sequence). In nucleotides, the CDR3 is TGTGCCAGCAGCATCACAGGGTTAAGTGGAGAGACCCAGTACTTC. Its translation is CASSITGLSGETQYF.

The CDR3 nucleotides read TGTGCCAGCAGTCCCCGGACACTAAGGGAAAAACTGTTTTTT. Translated: CASSPRTLREKLFF. V is TRBV27 and J is TRBJ1-4; perhaps TRBD1 as D (5 bases). Trimming took off 5 bases at V and 8 bases at J, with 15 bases between the two ends. Germline V CDR1 and CDR2: MNHEY, SMNVEV (reference sequence). CDR3 size: 14 residues.

This chain connects TRBV7-8 to TRBJ2-3; 8 nucleotides align to TRBD1. The length of the CDR3 is 14 residues. V shed 6 bases and J 6 bases; nucleotides not matched to a gene: 8. The germline CDR1 and CDR2 sequences are SGHVS and FQNEAQ. As DNA, the CDR3 is TGTGCCAGCAGTCAGGGGGCCAACCTGGATACGCAGTATTTT. This sequence encodes CASSQGANLDTQYF.